This TCR beta chain is drawn from a study of blood T cell repertoires in COVID-19 (dated by TCRdb to about 2020). At the level of the whole study: Samples from collaborators originated in the United States, Italy and Spain and spanned both the acute and convalescent phases of COVID-19. Samples came from the ongoing ImmuneRACE study (first 160 participants) plus 1,254 subjects from 6 global collaborators. A freely available public database, intended as a resource for researchers studying the immune response to SARS-CoV-2, is where the repertoires were released. The dataset comprised deeply sampled blood TCRbeta repertoires from subjects exposed to, actively infected with, or recovered from COVID-19. The sample metadata nearly always contained a de-identified subject ID, COVID-19 status, age in years and sex. The material from the prospective study consisted of cDNA or gDNA derived from T cells, B-cell-depleted T cells, or PBMCs. HLA class I and class II types, where available, came from metadata supplied by the sample provider rather than from assay-based typing.

Whole blood was collected in K2EDTA tubes by collaborating institutions according to the institutions' own protocols. For TCRbeta analysis, collaborators shipped samples as frozen whole blood, isolated PBMCs, or DNA extracted from either of those sample types. Broader findings and caveats from the paper: Clinical and demographic metadata were provided uncurated, with the amount varying by source and participant.

Based on the germline V gene, the CDR1 and CDR2 sequences are SGDLS and YYNGEE. Trimming at the junction amounts to 3 bases on V and 2 bases on J, and the germline ends lie 12 bases apart. Reading from cysteine to phenylalanine, the CDR3 counts 15 amino acids. Of all the DNA, just the CDR3 is kept, 45 bases in frame from base 1. The immunoSEQ Assay, a bias-controlled multiplex PCR, was used to amplify TCRbeta CDR3 regions from genomic DNA. The source study handled its data this way. The number of nucleated cells in each sample was estimated by amplification of reference gene primers within the assay. To quantify the absolute abundance of each unique TCRbeta CDR3 rearrangement, sequence reads were collapsed and filtered. Productive Simpson clonality was computed per sample as the square root of Simpson's diversity index over productive rearrangements. TCRdb mirrors the immuneACCESS table, restricted to in-frame sequences. Some clones are absent from its copies; in checked studies, under half trace to an unresolved V gene, and the reason for the others is unknown. The DNA was the basis for D and trimming; V, J and clone size are from that table. Within this sample are about 99,000 clones, with over 80% of them counted one time only. Around 2% of the sample goes to the ten largest clones.

Points on this clone: Its target antigen remains unknown. Per-nucleotide qualities are absent, and no much larger clonotype sits a single base away.

The receptor chain draws on TRBV9 and TRBJ2-1; the best D guess is TRBD2, with 7 bases matching. The source is a man in his 70s with active or convalescent COVID-19. Sequencing was performed on peripheral blood. The base sequence is TGTGCCAGCAGCGCTGAGGGGGGGCCCTACAATGAGCAGTTCTTC. Its product reads: CASSAEGGPYNEQFF.